The rows below give T cell receptor beta chains drawn from one sample of a study of blood T cell repertoires in COVID-19. Using immunoSEQ multiplex PCR, the repertoire was profiled, and TCRdb retains in-frame clones only, with some absent. The sample lists 200,000 to 250,000 clones; 85% to 90% were seen once. The sequencing sample was made of PBMCs or T cells enriched from blood (not recorded which). The receptors were sampled from a man aged 35 to 55 who had recovered from COVID-19. Both conserved end residues are part of each CDR3. D genes are given only for firm matches. Part of the rows lack a size; the others show once, few, many or a class for expanded clones.

V gene: TRBV4-1; J gene: TRBJ1-4; D gene: .; clone size: .; CDR3 DNA: TGCGCCAGCAGCCAAGTAACAGGATCCGAAAAACTGTTTTTT; CDR3 protein: CASSQVTGSEKLFF
V gene: TRBV29-1; J gene: TRBJ1-3; D gene: .; clone size: once; CDR3 DNA: TGCAGCGTTGTATCCGGATTCCAGACTGGCCCTGGAAACACCATATATTTT; CDR3 protein: CSVVSGFQTGPGNTIYF
V gene: TRBV7-2; J gene: TRBJ2-3; D gene: TRBD2; clone size: .; CDR3 DNA: TGTGCCAGCAGTCGAAGCGGGGGGCGCACAGATACGCAGTATTTT; CDR3 protein: CASSRSGGRTDTQYF
V gene: TRBV3-1/TRBV3-2; J gene: TRBJ2-5; D gene: .; clone size: once; CDR3 DNA: TGTGCCAGCAGCCAGGGGGGGGGCAAAAAAGAGACCCAGTACTTC; CDR3 protein: CASSQGGGKKETQYF
V gene: TRBV6-4; J gene: TRBJ2-1; D gene: TRBD2; clone size: .; CDR3 DNA: TGTGCCAGCAGTGACTCGGCTAGCGGGATTAAGAATGAGCAGTTCTTC; CDR3 protein: CASSDSASGIKNEQFF
V gene: TRBV28; J gene: TRBJ1-2; D gene: .; clone size: .; CDR3 DNA: TGTGCCAGCAGTTTCTCAGGGGCTGGCTACACCTTC; CDR3 protein: CASSFSGAGYTF
V gene: TRBV30; J gene: TRBJ1-2; D gene: .; clone size: once; CDR3 DNA: TGTGCCTGGAGTGGAGACAGCTATGGCTACACCTTC; CDR3 protein: CAWSGDSYGYTF
V gene: TRBV6-5; J gene: TRBJ1-6; D gene: .; clone size: .; CDR3 DNA: TGTGCCAGCAGCCCATTTTCCGAGCTAAGTTCACCCCTCCACTTT; CDR3 protein: CASSPFSELSSPLHF
V gene: TRBV5-6; J gene: TRBJ1-2; D gene: .; clone size: .; CDR3 DNA: TGTGCCAGCAGCTTTACTGACAGAGCTAACTATGGCTACACCTTC; CDR3 protein: CASSFTDRANYGYTF
V gene: TRBV28; J gene: TRBJ1-6; D gene: TRBD1; clone size: .; CDR3 DNA: TGTGCCAGCAGGCAAACAGGGGGTGGTCCAAATTCACCCCTCCACTTT; CDR3 protein: CASRQTGGGPNSPLHF